This T cell receptor beta chain originates from a study of blood T cell repertoires in COVID-19. Study overall: The origin of the acute and convalescent COVID-19 samples was the United States, Italy and Spain. In each case, the material was cDNA or gDNA derived from T cells, B-cell-depleted T cells, or PBMCs.

This clone came up a few times. As processed by the authors: Using reference gene primer amplification, nucleated cell counts were estimated. Profiling relied on immunoSEQ multiplex PCR, and the TCRdb table lists in-frame clones only, not all of them. That table furnishes V, J and clone size, whereas the DNA furnished D and trimming. This sample has more than 200,000 clones, with around 81% found just once. Germline-derived CDR1 and CDR2 are LGHDT and YNNKEL (reference sequence). V was pared by 4 bases and J by 3 bases, with 5 bases of the junction left unmatched. The length of the CDR3 is 17 residues.

This TCR was sampled from a man over 45 with active or convalescent COVID-19. This rearrangement joins TRBV3-1 (or the pseudogene TRBV3-2) to TRBJ2-2; 13 nucleotides match TRBD2. Sequencing was done on a sample of peripheral blood. This chain's CDR3 is CASSRTSGGVYTGELFF. The CDR3 DNA sequence: TGTGCCAGCAGCCGGACTAGCGGGGGAGTGTACACCGGGGAGCTGTTTTTT.